This TCR beta chain emerged from a study of cytomegalovirus exposure and HLA in healthy donors. Amplification used 60 Vbeta primers and 13 Jbeta primers. TCRdb's copy holds only in-frame clones and misses some; the assay was immunoSEQ multiplex PCR. The sample includes around 130,000 clones, approximately 85% of them seen just once. The CDR3 has 16 residues. J lost 4 bases, V lost 0 bases, and 8 bases had no gene match. Germline CDR1 reads SGDLS; CDR2 reads YYNGEE. Study-level results: It was reported that TCR beta sequences correctly inferred the HLA-A and HLA-B alleles for most subjects. Specific recognition of CMV antigens was confirmed in vitro for three chains (all CMV-associated).

In the case of this clone: No antigen is known for it.

Sequences were obtained from PBMCs. V is TRBV9 and J is TRBJ2-7, with 9 bases fitting TRBD1. This TCR derives from a boy aged 5-17 years in good health and CMV-seronegative. CDR3 protein: CASSVGGDRVSYEQYF. CDR3 DNA sequence: TGTGCCAGCAGCGTAGGTGGGGACAGGGTTTCTTACGAGCAGTACTTC.